The sequence of this TCR beta chain was determined in a study of blood T cell repertoires in COVID-19. Turning to the study itself: Acute and convalescent COVID-19 samples came from the United States, Italy and Spain. T cells, B-cell-depleted T cells, or PBMCs provided the cDNA or gDNA that served as material.

Methods used by the authors: Amplification with reference gene primers provided the estimates of nucleated cell counts. Generated by immunoSEQ multiplex PCR, the TCRdb table keeps only in-frame clones and is missing some. V and J calls and clone size are given by that table; D and trimming were obtained from the DNA. The table has over 150,000 clones, under 90% seen once. V lost 3 bases and J lost 4; bases outside the gene matches: 5. The CDR3 spans 15 residues. In germline, CDR1 is SGHNT, CDR2 YYREEE (reference sequence). The sample consisted of peripheral blood. This receptor was obtained from a human donor in a cohort sampled during active COVID-19. V and J are TRBV5-4 and TRBJ1-3; TRBD1 aligns across 9 bases. The CDR3 loop reads CASSSRTGAGNTIYF. CDR3 DNA sequence: TGTGCCAGCAGCTCGCGGACAGGGGCAGGAAACACCATATATTTT.